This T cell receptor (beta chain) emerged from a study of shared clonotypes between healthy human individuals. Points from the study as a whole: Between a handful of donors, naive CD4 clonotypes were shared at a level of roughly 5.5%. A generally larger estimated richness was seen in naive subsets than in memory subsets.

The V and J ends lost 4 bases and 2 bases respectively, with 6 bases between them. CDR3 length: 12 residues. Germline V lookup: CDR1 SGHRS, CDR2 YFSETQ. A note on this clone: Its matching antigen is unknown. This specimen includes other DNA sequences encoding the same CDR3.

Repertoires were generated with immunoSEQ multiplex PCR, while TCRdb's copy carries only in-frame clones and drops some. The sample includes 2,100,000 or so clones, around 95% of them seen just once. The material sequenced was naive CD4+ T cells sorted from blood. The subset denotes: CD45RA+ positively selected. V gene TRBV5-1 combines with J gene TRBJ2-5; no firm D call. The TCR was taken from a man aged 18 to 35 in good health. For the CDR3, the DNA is TGCGCCAGCAGCGGCGGTCAAGAGACCCAGTACTTC. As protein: CASSGGQETQYF.